This T cell receptor beta chain was profiled in a study of CD4 T cells in relation to SARS-CoV-2 and coronaviruses. This CDR3 comprises 14 residues. The germline V and J ends were trimmed by 0 bases and 0 bases, with 4 bases remaining between them. Germline CDR1 reads SGDLS; CDR2 reads YYNGEE. Method: immunoSEQ multiplex PCR; TCRdb's copy keeps in-frame clones and lacks some. The sample consists of about 15,000 clones, 82% of them appearing once. CD4+ T cells from unexposed donors were obtained before the COVID-19 pandemic (2011-2018). The cells were cultured for under twelve days before CD4+ T cells were isolated. Remarks on this clone: Antigen unknown.

Sample: CD4+ T cells from PBMCs, cultured in vitro. The origin of this receptor is a human donor in good health. The gene calls are TRBV9 and TRBJ2-1; unclear D gene. For the CDR3, the DNA is TGTGCCAGCAGCGTAGCTAGCTCCTACAATGAGCAGTTCTTC. Its translation is CASSVASSYNEQFF.